The source of this TCR beta chain is a study of molecular identifiers for immune sequencing clone quantification. In this sample, this clonotype turned up many times. V lost 4 bases to trimming and J lost 0 bases, with 12 bases between them. Per the germline V gene, CDR1 is MDHEN and CDR2 is SYDVKM. The CDR3 covers 15 residues. TCRdb itself ran the PCR reads through MiXCR, one entry per CDR3 protein. The profile shows over 550,000 distinct CDR3 sequences, 25% of them singletons. The sample consisted of naive CD8+ T cells from blood, with Jurkat cell RNA spiked in. As for subset: FACS-sorted CD8+CD4-CCR7+CD45RA+ naive T cells. This rearrangement joins TRBV28 to TRBJ1-1; D ambiguous. This receptor was obtained from a human donor in good health. Some libraries in this study had Jurkat cell RNA spiked in. Here the CDR3 DNA reads TGTGCCAGCAGTTCATTGACGCTCATGAACACTGAAGCTTTCTTT. Its protein product is CASSSLTLMNTEAFF. Together with reference TRBV28 and TRBJ1-1, the CDR3 gives the full variable domain: DVKVTQSSRYLVKRTGEKVFLECVQDMDHENMFWYRQDPGLGLRLIYFSYDVKMKEKGDIPEGYSVSREKKERFSLILESASTNQTSMYLCASSSLTLMNTEAFFGQGTRLTVV.